The clone carrying this T cell receptor (beta chain) has a count of ten or more. Its antigen remains unknown. TCR alpha and beta CDR3 regions were amplified from RNA using iRepertoire nested multiplex PCR. Tissue mRNA or PBMC total RNA, roughly 90-400 ng, went into one-step reverse transcription and amplification. TCRdb processed the multiplex PCR reads anew with MiXCR; each CDR3 protein has one entry. The sample yields 100,000 to 150,000 distinct CDR3 sequences, approximately 25% seen once. Germline V gene sequence: CDR1 MGHRA, CDR2 YSYEKL. The CDR3 spans 19 residues. The ends lost 3 bases at V and 4 bases at J; junction bases unmatched: 13. This entry is derived from a study of glioma-infiltrating T cells. Study results and limitations: Very few CDR3 sequences were shared between tissue and blood. Tissue-blood divergence was below expectation in non-neoplastic patients, above in gliomas.

The chain is built from TRBV4-1 and TRBJ2-3, with TRBD2 matching 13 bases. Sequencing was carried out using glioma tissue, nonneoplastic brain tissue, or PBMCs (not recorded which). The receptor's source is a human donor with low-grade glioma or glioblastoma, undergoing nonglioma brain surgery, or in good health (not recorded which). The CDR3 here is CASSHPGLAGSGRADTQYF. CDR3 in DNA: TGCGCCAGCAGCCATCCGGGACTAGCGGGAAGTGGGAGAGCAGATACGCAGTATTTT.